The subject of this entry is one TCR beta chain. Its matching antigen is unknown. Germline values: CDR1 MDHEN, CDR2 SYDVKM. V was shortened by 6 bases and J by 4 bases, with 6 bases between the two germline ends. The CDR3 loop spans 12 amino acids. This sample was taken from a study of shared clonotypes between healthy human individuals. General study points: Among donors, sharing of clonotypes was expected to be affected by sequencing depth.

Assay: immunoSEQ multiplex PCR; the TCRdb copy retains only in-frame clones and omits some. The sample shows approximately 980,000 clones, around 80% of them seen only once. The rearrangement uses TRBV28 and TRBJ2-2; D is ambiguous. The receptor's source is a man aged 18 to 29 in good health. The sample taken for sequencing was memory CD4+ T cells sorted from blood. Subset noted: CD45RA-negative fraction. CDR3 DNA: TGTGCCAGCAGGGTTCGCACCGGGGAGCTGTTTTTT. It yields the protein CASRVRTGELFF.